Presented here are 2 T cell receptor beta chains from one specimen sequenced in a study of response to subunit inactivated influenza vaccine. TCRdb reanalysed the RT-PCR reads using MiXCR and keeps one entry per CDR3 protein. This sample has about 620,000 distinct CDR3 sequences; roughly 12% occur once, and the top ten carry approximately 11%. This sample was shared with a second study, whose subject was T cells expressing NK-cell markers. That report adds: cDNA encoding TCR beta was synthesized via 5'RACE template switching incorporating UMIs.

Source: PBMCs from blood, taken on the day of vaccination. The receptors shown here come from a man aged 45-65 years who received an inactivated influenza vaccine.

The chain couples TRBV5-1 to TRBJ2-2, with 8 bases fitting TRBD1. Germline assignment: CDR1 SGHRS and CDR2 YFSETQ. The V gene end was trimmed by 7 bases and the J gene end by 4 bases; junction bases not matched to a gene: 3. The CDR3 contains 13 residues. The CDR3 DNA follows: TGCGCCAGCGGACAGGGCCCCACCGGGGAGCTGTTTTTT. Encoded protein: CASGQGPTGELFF.

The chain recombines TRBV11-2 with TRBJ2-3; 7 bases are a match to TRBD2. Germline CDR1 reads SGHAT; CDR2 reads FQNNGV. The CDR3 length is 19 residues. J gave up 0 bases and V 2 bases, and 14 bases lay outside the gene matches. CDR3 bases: TGTGCCAGCAGCTTACCTTTTAGGGCGACTAGCTCTAGCACAGATACGCAGTATTTT. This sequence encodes CASSLPFRATSSSTDTQYF.